These 12 T cell receptor beta chains came from one sample sequenced in a study of blood T cell repertoires in COVID-19. The protocol was immunoSEQ multiplex PCR, while the TCRdb copy is restricted to in-frame clones and leaves out a portion. Of hundreds of thousands of clones listed, approximately 81% are singletons. What was sequenced was peripheral blood. These receptor sequences come from a man between 40 and 49 years old with acute or convalescent COVID-19.

This sequence joins TRBV9 and TRBJ1-2; D uncertain. Germline V lookup: CDR1 SGDLS, CDR2 YYNGEE. V lost 0 bases and J lost 4, with 10 bases in between. This CDR3 spans 14 amino acids. CDR3 region: CASSVEEAGYGYTF. In nucleotides, the CDR3 is TGTGCCAGCAGCGTAGAGGAGGCAGGCTATGGCTACACCTTC. The whole variable domain, remainder taken from reference TRBV9 and TRBJ1-2, is DSGVTQTPKHLITATGQRVTLRCSPRSGDLSVYWYQQSLDQGLQFLIQYYNGEERAKGNILERFSAQQFPDLHSELNLSSLELGDSALYFCASSVEEAGYGYTFGSGTRLTVV.

The V and J genes are TRBV5-1 and TRBJ1-3, with 9 bases that match TRBD1. CDR1 and CDR2 (germline): SGHRS, YFSETQ. With 4 bases clipped from V and 6 bases from J, the junction kept 14 bases outside the gene matches. This CDR3 comprises 17 residues. For the CDR3, the DNA is TGCGCCAGCAGCCCTTGGAGAGGGACAGGGATAGAAAACACCATATATTTT. Translation gives CASSPWRGTGIENTIYF.

This chain links TRBV18 with TRBJ1-5; 9 bases fit TRBD1. Trimming at V came to 3 bases and at J to 3 bases, leaving 6 bases not matched to a gene. There are 16 residues in the CDR3. The germline CDR1 and CDR2 sequences are KGHSH and LQKENI. This chain's CDR3 is CASSPLQGAVNQPQHF. The CDR3, as DNA: TGTGCCAGCTCACCCTTACAGGGGGCGGTCAATCAGCCCCAGCATTTT.

The V and J genes are TRBV5-4 and TRBJ2-3; 7 bases map to TRBD2. CDR1 is SGHNT, CDR2 YYREEE, per germline (reference sequence). The length of the CDR3 is 16 residues. After removal of 2 bases from V and 0 bases from J, the junction contained 6 bases not matched to a gene. CDR3 bases: TGTGCCAGCAGCTTAGAGCGGGGACCTAGCACAGATACGCAGTATTTT. It encodes CASSLERGPSTDTQYF.

This rearrangement joins TRBV29-1 to TRBJ2-7; no reliable D call. The CDR3 extends over 15 amino acids. Germline-derived CDR1 and CDR2 are SQVTM and ANQGSEA. The V gene lost 3 bases and the J gene lost 3 bases, with 18 bases spanning the gap. The CDR3 sequence is CSVDRVSGVNYEQYF. DNA for the CDR3: TGCAGCGTTGACCGTGTTTCAGGTGTTAACTACGAGCAGTACTTC.

This chain links TRBV29-1 with TRBJ1-1; TRBD1 is a possible D gene (6 bases). Deletions cut 1 base from V and 1 base from J, with 7 bases between. Germline V lookup: CDR1 SQVTM, CDR2 ANQGSEA. The CDR3 contains 13 residues. The CDR3 here is CSVEGTENTEAFF. The CDR3 nucleotides read TGCAGCGTTGAAGGGACAGAGAACACTGAAGCTTTCTTT.

The rearrangement uses TRBV28 and TRBJ1-4; 7 bases line up with TRBD1. V lost 7 bases to trimming and J lost 7 bases; unmatched junction nucleotides: 12. CDR1 MDHEN and CDR2 SYDVKM come from the germline V gene. CDR3 size: 15 residues. The CDR3 region is CASTDGQVPFEKLFF. The CDR3 nucleotides are TGTGCCAGCACCGACGGACAGGTTCCATTTGAAAAACTGTTTTTT. The whole variable domain, filled in from reference TRBV28 and TRBJ1-4, reads DVKVTQSSRYLVKRTGEKVFLECVQDMDHENMFWYRQDPGLGLRLIYFSYDVKMKEKGDIPEGYSVSREKKERFSLILESASTNQTSMYLCASTDGQVPFEKLFFGSGTQLSVL.

The chain combines TRBV27 with TRBJ1-1; possible D gene TRBD1, 5 bases. Trimming stripped 5 bases from V and 1 base from J, with 14 bases between. Germline lookup yields CDR1 MNHEY and CDR2 SMNVEV (reference sequence). The CDR3 is 15 amino acids. CDR3 residues: CASSPSRVGNTEAFF. The CDR3 nucleotides are TGTGCCAGCAGTCCTTCCAGGGTGGGGAACACTGAAGCTTTCTTT.

This clone has only one observation. The CDR3 loop is CASSPTGTNEQFF. The CDR3 DNA reads TGCGCCAGCAGCCCGACAGGGACCAATGAGCAGTTCTTC. The V call is TRBV10-1, the J call TRBJ2-1; 7 bases map to TRBD1. Germline CDR1 reads WNHNN; CDR2 reads SYGVQD (reference sequence). V was clipped by 6 bases and J by 6 bases; unmatched bases: 5. This CDR3 is built from 13 residues.

The V call is TRBV2, the J call TRBJ1-5, with 12 nucleotides matching TRBD1. Losses at the gene ends were 3 bases for V and 6 bases for J; bases not matched to a gene: 3. The CDR3 spans 15 residues. Germline CDR1 SNHLY, CDR2 FYNNEI. CDR3 sequence: CASSEGTGGGQPQHF. As DNA, the CDR3 is TGTGCCAGCAGTGAGGGGACAGGGGGCGGTCAGCCCCAGCATTTT.

This chain links TRBV15 with TRBJ2-1; TRBD1 agrees at 7 bases. Germline V lookup: CDR1 LNHNV, CDR2 YYDKDF (reference sequence). V lost 7 bases to trimming and J lost 4 bases; unmatched junction nucleotides: 7. This CDR3 spans 14 amino acids. CDR3 nucleotides: TGTGCCACCAATATGGGGACAGTTTACAATGAGCAGTTCTTC. Its protein is CATNMGTVYNEQFF.

The chain couples TRBV5-4 to TRBJ1-6; D is perhaps TRBD1 (5 bases). The CDR3 is 15 residues long. The V and J ends lost 0 bases and 6 bases respectively, with 10 bases between them. Germline V gene sequence: CDR1 SGHNT, CDR2 YYREEE (reference sequence). CDR3 in DNA: TGTGCCAGCAGCTTGGAAAGGGGTTTTAATTCACCCCTCCACTTT. It codes for CASSLERGFNSPLHF. Drawing the rest from reference TRBV5-4 and TRBJ1-6, the complete variable domain is ETGVTQSPTHLIKTRGQQVTLRCSSQSGHNTVSWYQQALGQGPQFIFQYYREEENGRGNFPPRFSGLQFPNYSSELNVNALELDDSALYLCASSLERGFNSPLHFGNGTRLTVT.